This record covers a single TCR beta chain. Antigen specificity is unknown. The source of the sample is a study of T cells after yellow fever vaccination. The wider study: The authors prepared low-cell-number fractions using SMART-Seq v4 Ultra Low Input.

The CDR3 length is 16 residues. Germline V gene lookup returns CDR1 SGHTA and CDR2 FQGNSA. Trimming left V 1 base short and J 0 bases short, with 12 bases between. Study results and caveats: Overall, a small share of clonotypes was seen in both CD4 and CD8 compartments. Faster peaking, at day 5 versus 15, marked a secondary response that was weaker.

Universal primer sites and UMIs were introduced during 5'RACE template-switching synthesis of TCR cDNA. One entry per CDR3 protein results from TCRdb running MiXCR on the 5' RACE reads. The table includes a few hundred thousand distinct CDR3 sequences, roughly 8% detected once. V gene TRBV7-2 combines with J gene TRBJ2-5, with D possibly TRBD2 on 6 matching bases. The receptor comes from a man between 18 and 29 years old who received the YFV17D yellow fever vaccine. The sequencing used PBMCs, collected more than 40 days after the first yellow fever vaccination. DNA for the CDR3: TGTGCCAGCAGCTTAGGCACTAGCAGGTACCAAGAGACCCAGTACTTC. Its protein product is CASSLGTSRYQETQYF.